This TCR beta chain was sequenced in a study of PD-L1 blockade in urothelial cancer. In the study overall: Every 3 weeks, patients received intravenous atezolizumab 1,200 mg, beginning 2014. Blood drawn 3 weeks (second dose) and 6 weeks after treatment start was analyzed.

Remarks on this clone: Its antigen is as yet unknown.

Method: immunoSEQ multiplex PCR; TCRdb's copy keeps in-frame clones and lacks some. Here the sample spans about 130,000 clones, about 82% being singletons. Time point here: peripheral blood 6 weeks after treatment start. Locally advanced or metastatic urothelial carcinoma affected the patients. The length of the CDR3 is 14 residues. V dropped 6 bases and J dropped 8; count of bases not matched to a gene: 7. Germline CDR1 is MNHEY and CDR2 is SMNVEV (reference sequence). Broader study findings: A pretreatment blood TCR clonality that fell below the median predicted better progression-free and overall survival.

V is TRBV27 and J is TRBJ2-2; TRBD2 matches 9 bases. The specimen was PBMCs, collected around atezolizumab (anti-PD-L1) treatment. The clonotype was recovered from a man aged 45-65 years with urothelial cancer. CDR3: CASSTGLAIGELFF. CDR3 nucleotides: TGTGCCAGCAGCACGGGACTAGCTATTGGGGAGCTGTTTTTT.